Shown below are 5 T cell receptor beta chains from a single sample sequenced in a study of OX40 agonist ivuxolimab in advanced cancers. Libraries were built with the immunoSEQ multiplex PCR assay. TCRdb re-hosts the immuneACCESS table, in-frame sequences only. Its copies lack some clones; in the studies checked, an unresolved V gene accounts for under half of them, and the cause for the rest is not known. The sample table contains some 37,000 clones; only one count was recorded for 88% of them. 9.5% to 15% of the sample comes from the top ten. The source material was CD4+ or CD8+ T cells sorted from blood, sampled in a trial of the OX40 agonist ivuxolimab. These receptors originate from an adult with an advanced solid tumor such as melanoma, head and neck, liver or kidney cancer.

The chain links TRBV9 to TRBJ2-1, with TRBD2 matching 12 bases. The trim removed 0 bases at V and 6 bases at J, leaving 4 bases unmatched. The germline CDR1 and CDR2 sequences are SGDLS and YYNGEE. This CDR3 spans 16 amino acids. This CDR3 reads CASSVDLAGGINEQFF. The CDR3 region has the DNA TGTGCCAGCAGCGTAGACCTAGCGGGAGGGATCAATGAGCAGTTCTTC. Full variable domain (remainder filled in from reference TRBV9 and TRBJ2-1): DSGVTQTPKHLITATGQRVTLRCSPRSGDLSVYWYQQSLDQGLQFLIQYYNGEERAKGNILERFSAQQFPDLHSELNLSSLELGDSALYFCASSVDLAGGINEQFFGPGTRLTVL.

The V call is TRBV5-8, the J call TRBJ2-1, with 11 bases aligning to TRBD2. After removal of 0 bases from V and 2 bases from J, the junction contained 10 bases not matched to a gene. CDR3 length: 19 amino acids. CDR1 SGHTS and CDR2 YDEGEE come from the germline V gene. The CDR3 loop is CASSLELAGGLSPYNEQFF. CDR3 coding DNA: TGTGCCAGCAGCTTGGAGTTAGCGGGAGGGCTGAGTCCCTACAATGAGCAGTTCTTC.

This chain's CDR3 is CASSPGGRATDTQYF. DNA for the CDR3: TGCGCCAGCAGCCCCGGGGGGCGGGCCACAGATACGCAGTATTTT. The chain has TRBV5-1 and TRBJ2-3; TRBD2 is a possible D gene (7 bases). The CDR3 consists of 15 residues. Between the trimmed V and J ends, which lost 4 bases and 2 bases, there was a span of 14 bases. Germline V gene sequence: CDR1 SGHRS, CDR2 YFSETQ.

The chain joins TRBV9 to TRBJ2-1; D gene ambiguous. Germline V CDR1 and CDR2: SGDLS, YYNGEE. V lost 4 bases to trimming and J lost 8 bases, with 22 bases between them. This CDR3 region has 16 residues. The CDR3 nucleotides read TGTGCCAGCAGCCCCTGGGTAGGAGTGAGTGGGGATGAGCAGTTCTTC. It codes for CASSPWVGVSGDEQFF.

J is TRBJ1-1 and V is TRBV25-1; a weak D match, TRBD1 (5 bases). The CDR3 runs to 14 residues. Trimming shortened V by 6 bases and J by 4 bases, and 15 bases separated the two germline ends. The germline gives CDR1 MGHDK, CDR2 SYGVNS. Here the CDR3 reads CASRPVGGSTEAFF. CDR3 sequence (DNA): TGTGCCAGCAGACCGGTCGGGGGGAGCACTGAAGCTTTCTTT.